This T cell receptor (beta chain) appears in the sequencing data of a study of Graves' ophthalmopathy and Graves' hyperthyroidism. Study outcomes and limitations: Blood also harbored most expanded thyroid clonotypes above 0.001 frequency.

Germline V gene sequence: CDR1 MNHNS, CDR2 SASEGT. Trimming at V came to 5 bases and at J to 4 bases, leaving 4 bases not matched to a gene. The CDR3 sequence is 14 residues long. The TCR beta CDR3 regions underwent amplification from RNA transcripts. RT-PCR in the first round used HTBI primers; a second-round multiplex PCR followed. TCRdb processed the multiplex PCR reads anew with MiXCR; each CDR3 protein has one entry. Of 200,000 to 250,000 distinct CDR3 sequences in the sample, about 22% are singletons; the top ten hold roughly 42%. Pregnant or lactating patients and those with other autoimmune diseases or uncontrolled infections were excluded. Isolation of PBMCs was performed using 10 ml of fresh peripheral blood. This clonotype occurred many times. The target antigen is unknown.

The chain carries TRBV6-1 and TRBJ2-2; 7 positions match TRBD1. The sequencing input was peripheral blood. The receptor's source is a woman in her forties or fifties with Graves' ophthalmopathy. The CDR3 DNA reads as TGTGCCAGCAGTCCAGACAGGGTCACCGGGGAGCTGTTTTTT. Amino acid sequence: CASSPDRVTGELFF.